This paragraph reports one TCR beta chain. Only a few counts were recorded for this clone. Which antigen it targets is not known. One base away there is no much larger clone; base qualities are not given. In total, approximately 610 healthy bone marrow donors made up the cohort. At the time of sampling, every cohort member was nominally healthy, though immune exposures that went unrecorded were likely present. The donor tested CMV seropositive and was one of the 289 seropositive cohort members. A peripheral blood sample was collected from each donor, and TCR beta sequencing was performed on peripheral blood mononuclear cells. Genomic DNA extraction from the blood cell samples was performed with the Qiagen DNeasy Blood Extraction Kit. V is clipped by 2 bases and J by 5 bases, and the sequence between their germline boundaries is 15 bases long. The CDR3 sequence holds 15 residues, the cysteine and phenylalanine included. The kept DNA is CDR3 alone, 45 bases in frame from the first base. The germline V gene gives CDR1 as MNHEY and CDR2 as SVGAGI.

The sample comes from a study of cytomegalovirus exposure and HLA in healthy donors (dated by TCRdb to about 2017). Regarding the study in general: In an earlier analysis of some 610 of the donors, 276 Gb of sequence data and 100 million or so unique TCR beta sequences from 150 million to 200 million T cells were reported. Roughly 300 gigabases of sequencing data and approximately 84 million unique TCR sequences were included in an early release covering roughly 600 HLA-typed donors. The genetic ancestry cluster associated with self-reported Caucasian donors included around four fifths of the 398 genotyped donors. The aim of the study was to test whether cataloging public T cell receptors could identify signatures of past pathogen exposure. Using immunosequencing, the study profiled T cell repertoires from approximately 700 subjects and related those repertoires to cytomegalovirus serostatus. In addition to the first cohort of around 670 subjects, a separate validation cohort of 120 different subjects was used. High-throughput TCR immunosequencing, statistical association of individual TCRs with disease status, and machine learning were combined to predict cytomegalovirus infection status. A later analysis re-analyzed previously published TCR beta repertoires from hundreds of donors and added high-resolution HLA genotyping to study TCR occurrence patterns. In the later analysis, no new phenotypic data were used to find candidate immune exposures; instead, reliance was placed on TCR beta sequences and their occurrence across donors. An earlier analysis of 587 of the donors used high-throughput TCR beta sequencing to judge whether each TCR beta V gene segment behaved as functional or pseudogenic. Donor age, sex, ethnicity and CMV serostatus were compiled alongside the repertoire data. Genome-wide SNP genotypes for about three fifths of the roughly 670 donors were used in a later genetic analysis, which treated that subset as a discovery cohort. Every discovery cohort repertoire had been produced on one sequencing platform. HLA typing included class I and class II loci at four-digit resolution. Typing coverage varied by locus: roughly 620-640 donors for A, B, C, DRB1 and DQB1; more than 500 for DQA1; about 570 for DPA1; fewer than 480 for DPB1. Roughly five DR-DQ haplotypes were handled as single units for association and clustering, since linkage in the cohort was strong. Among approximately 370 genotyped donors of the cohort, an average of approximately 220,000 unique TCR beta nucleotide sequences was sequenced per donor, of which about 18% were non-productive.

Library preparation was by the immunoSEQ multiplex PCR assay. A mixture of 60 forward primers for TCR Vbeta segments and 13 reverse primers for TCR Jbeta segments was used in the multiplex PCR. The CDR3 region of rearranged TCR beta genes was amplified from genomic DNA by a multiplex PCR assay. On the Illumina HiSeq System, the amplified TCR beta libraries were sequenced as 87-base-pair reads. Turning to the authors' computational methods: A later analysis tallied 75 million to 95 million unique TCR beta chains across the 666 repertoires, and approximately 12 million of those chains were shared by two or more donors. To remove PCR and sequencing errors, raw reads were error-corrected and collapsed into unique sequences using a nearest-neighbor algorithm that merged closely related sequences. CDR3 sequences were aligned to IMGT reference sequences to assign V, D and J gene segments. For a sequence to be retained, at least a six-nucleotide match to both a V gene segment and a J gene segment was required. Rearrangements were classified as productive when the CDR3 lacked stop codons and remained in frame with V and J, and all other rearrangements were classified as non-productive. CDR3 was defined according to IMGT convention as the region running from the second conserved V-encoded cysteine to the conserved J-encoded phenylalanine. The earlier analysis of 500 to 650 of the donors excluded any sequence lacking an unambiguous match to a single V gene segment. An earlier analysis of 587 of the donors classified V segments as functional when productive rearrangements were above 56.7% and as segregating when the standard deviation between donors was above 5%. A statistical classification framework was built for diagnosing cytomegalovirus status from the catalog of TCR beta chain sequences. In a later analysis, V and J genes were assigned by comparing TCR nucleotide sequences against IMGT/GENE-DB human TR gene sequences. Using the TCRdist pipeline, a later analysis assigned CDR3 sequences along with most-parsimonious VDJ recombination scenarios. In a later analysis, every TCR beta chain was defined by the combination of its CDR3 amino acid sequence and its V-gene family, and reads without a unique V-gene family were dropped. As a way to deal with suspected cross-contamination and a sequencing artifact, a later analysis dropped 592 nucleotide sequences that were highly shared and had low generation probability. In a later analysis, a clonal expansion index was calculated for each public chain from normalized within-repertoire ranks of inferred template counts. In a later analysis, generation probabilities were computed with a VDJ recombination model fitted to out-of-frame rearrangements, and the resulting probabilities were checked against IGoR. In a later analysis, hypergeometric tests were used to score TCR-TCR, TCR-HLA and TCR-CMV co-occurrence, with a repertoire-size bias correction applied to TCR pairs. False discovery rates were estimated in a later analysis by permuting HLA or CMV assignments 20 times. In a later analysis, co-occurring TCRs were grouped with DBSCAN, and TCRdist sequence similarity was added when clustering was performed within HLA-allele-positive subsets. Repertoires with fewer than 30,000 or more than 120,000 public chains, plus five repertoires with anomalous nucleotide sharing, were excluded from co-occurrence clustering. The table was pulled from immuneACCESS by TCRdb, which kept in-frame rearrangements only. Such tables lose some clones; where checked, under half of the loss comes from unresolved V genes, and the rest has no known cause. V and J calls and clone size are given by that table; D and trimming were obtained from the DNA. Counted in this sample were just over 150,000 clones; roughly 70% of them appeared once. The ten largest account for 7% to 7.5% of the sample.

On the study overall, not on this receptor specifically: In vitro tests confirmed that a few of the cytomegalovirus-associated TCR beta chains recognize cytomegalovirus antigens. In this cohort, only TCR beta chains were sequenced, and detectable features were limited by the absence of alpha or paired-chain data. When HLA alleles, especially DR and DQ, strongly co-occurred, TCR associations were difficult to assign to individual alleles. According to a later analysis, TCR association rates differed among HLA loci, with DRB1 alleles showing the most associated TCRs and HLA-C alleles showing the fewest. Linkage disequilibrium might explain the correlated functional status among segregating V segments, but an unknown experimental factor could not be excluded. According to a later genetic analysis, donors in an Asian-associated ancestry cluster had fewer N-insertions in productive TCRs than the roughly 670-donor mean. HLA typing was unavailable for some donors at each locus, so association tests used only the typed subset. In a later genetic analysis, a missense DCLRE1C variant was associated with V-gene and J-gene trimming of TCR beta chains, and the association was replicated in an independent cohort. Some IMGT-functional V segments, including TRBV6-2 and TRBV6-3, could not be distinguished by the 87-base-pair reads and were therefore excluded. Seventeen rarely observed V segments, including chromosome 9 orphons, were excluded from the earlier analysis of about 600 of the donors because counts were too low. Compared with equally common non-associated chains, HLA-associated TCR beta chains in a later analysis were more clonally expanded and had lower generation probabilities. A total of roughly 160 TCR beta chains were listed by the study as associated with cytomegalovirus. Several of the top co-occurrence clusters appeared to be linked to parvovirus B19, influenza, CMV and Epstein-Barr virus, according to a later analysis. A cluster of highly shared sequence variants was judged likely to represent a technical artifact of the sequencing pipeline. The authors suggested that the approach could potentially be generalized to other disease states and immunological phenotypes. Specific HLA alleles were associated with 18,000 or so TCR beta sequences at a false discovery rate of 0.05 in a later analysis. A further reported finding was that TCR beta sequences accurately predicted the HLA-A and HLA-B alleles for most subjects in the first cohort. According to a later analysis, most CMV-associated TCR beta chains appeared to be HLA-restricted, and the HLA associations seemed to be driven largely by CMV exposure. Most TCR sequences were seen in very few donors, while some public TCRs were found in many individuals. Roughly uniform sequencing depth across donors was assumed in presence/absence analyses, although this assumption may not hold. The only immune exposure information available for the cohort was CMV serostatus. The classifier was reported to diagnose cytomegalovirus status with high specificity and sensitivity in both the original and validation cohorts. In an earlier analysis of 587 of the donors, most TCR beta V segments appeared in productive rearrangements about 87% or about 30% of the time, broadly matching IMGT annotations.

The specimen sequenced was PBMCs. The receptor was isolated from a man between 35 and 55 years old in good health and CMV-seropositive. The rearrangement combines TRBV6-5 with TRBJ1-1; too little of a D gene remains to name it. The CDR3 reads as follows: CASSYRGRGWTEAFF. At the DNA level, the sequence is TGTGCCAGCAGTTACCGAGGGCGAGGGTGGACTGAAGCTTTCTTT.